This T cell receptor beta chain was sequenced during a study of T-cell reconstitution after alpha-beta-depleted transplantation in children. In its sample, this clonotype was seen many times. Its specificity is unknown. Library preparation (for TCRbeta) was performed with unique molecular identifiers. Each CDR3 protein is one row after TCRdb ran MiXCR on the PCR reads. The sample yields approximately 500,000 distinct CDR3 sequences, about 11% seen once. The germline V and J ends were trimmed by 0 bases and 5 bases, with 29 bases remaining between them. Germline CDR1 and CDR2: SGHAT and FQNNGV. The CDR3 runs 20 residues. Overall study findings and caveats: At one year after transplant, newly produced T cells mostly accounted for T-cell counts and diversity.

This chain joins TRBV11-2 and TRBJ2-7; unclear D gene. The clonotype comes from a child aged 2-15 years with inherited bone marrow failure, due to receive a stem cell transplant. The specimen comprised PBMCs, sampled before TCRalphabeta/CD19-depleted stem cell transplant. The CDR3, as DNA: TGTGCCAGCAGCTTAGATCTTTTGGTCATTTCGGGTCTAAAGGTACACGAGCAGTACTTC. Protein product: CASSLDLLVISGLKVHEQYF. Based on the CDR3 plus reference TRBV11-2 and TRBJ2-7, the full variable domain is EAGVAQSPRYKIIEKRQSVAFWCNPISGHATLYWYQQILGQGPKLLIQFQNNGVVDDSQLPKDRFSAERLKGVDSTLKIQPAKLEDSAVYLCASSLDLLVISGLKVHEQYFGPGTRLTVT.